The clone carrying this T cell receptor beta chain appeared once. Its target is unknown. This table comes from immunoSEQ multiplex PCR, and its TCRdb copy is limited to in-frame clones, with some not included. The data contain about 2.4 million clones, approximately 93% of them seen just once; the ten biggest clones take up about 0.38%. Germline loops: CDR1 SGDLS, CDR2 YYNGEE. CDR3 size: 15 residues. Trimming pared 4 bases from V and 5 bases from J, leaving 18 bases between. This sample is part of a study of shared clonotypes between healthy human individuals. Whole-study results and caveats: Clonotype sharing levels among donors were expected to vary with sequencing depth.

This chain links TRBV9 with TRBJ2-5, with D perhaps matching TRBD2 (7 bases). The TCR originated in a man aged 18 to 29 in good health. Some clones in this sample may be carry-over from other donors' samples. The specimen sequenced was naive CD4+ T cells from PBMCs. Subset indicated: CD45RA+ positively selected. The CDR3, as DNA: TGTGCCAGCAGCCGTAGCGGGCTAGGGGGGGAGACCCAGTACTTC. It specifies CASSRSGLGGETQYF.